This TCR beta chain stems from a study of blood T cells in healthy people across ages. Study results and limitations: Shifts in expanded clonotypes may have been confounded by donor CMV status, which was unknown.

This clonotype has just a few counts. Its specificity is not known. This CDR3 has 12 residues. Trimming removed 7 bases at V and 6 bases at J, with 15 bases between. CDR1 is DFQATT and CDR2 is SNEGSKA in the germline V gene (reference sequence). A sample-barcoded 5' primer and a J-beta primer mix were used in a second PCR of about 7 to 11 cycles. Each CDR3 protein gets one entry after TCRdb re-called the 5' RACE reads with MiXCR. The repertoire consists of about 800,000 distinct CDR3 sequences, with roughly 25% occurring once and the leading ten covering 3% to 4%. The same data also went into a second study, on T cells of mothers and their children. In that study: For the second PCR, the M1S primer put in sample barcodes and 2-4 random nucleotides. No clones detected were persistent microchimeric T cell clones.

Source material: blood. The chain is built from TRBV20-1 and TRBJ1-1; a weak D match, TRBD1 (5 bases). The TCR originated in a boy between 10 and 17 years old in good health. The CDR3 is CSGPDRGAEAFF. The CDR3 nucleotides read TGCAGTGGTCCCGACCGAGGGGCTGAAGCTTTCTTT.